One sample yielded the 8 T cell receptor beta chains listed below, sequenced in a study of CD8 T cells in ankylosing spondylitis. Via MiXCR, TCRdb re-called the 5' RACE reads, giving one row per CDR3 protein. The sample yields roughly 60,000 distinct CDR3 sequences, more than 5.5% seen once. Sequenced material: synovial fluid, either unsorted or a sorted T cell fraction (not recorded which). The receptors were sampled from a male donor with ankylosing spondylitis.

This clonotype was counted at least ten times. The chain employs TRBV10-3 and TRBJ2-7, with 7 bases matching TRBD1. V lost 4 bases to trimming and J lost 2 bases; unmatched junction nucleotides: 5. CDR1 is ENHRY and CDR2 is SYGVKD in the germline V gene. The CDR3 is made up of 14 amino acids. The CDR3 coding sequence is TGTGCCATCAGTGGGGAGACAGGGACCTACGAGCAGTACTTC. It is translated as CAISGETGTYEQYF.

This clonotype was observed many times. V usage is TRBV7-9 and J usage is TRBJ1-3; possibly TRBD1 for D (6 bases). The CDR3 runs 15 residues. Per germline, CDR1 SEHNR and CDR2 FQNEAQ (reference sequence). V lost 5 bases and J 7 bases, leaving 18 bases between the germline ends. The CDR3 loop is CASSRGGRDGNTIYF. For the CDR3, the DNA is TGTGCCAGCAGCCGAGGGGGGCGAGATGGGAACACCATATATTTT.

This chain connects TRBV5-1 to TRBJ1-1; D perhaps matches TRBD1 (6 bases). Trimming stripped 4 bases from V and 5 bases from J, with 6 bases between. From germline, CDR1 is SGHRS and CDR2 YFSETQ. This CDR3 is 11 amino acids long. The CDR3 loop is CASSRGTEAFF. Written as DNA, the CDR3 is TGCGCCAGCAGCAGGGGGACTGAAGCTTTCTTT.

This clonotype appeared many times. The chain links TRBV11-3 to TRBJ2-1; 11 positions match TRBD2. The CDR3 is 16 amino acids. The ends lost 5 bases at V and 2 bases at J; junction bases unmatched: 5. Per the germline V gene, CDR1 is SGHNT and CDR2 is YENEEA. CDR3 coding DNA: TGTGCCAGCAGCAGCAATAGCGGGAGGGCCTACAATGAGCAGTTCTTC. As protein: CASSSNSGRAYNEQFF.

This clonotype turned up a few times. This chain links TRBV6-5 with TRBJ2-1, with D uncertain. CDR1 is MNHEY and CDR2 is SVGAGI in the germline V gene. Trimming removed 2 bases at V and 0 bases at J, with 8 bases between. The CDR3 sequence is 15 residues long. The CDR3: CASSYVGGSYNEQFF. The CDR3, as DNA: TGTGCCAGCAGTTACGTGGGCGGCTCCTACAATGAGCAGTTCTTC.

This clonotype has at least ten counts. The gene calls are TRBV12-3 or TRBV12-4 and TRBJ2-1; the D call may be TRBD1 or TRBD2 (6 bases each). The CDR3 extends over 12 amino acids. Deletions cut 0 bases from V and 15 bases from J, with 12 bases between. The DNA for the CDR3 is TGTGCCAGCAGTTTAGCGTTGGGGGGCCGGTTCTTC. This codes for CASSLALGGRFF.

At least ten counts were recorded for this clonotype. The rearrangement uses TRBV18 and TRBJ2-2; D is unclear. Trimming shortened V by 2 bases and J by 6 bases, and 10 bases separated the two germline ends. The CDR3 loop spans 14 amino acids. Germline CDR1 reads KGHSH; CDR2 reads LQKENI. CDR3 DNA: TGTGCCAGCTCACCATTGGACCGGCCCGGGGAGCTGTTTTTT. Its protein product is CASSPLDRPGELFF.

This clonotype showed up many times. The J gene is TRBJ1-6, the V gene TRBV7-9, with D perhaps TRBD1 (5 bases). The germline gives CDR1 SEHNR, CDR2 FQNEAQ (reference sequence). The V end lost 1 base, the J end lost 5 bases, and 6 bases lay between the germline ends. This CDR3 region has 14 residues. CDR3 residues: CASSLEQDNSPLHF. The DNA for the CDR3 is TGTGCCAGCAGCTTAGAACAGGATAATTCACCCCTCCACTTT.